The text below deals with one T cell receptor beta chain. Study processing details: How many nucleated cells were present was estimated from reference gene primer amplification. The protocol was immunoSEQ multiplex PCR, while the TCRdb copy is restricted to in-frame clones and leaves out a portion. V, J and clone size were drawn from that table, and D and trimming were deduced from the DNA. The sample yields around 60,000 clones, 88% seen once. These data come from a study of blood T cell repertoires in COVID-19. Study as a whole: The United States, Italy and Spain supplied acute and convalescent COVID-19 samples. Nucleic acid was either cDNA or gDNA, and it came from T cells, B-cell-depleted T cells, or PBMCs.

There are 16 residues in the CDR3. Germline assignment: CDR1 SGHVS and CDR2 FNYEAQ. V lost 3 bases, J lost 0 bases, and 12 bases lay in between. The chain links TRBV7-6 to TRBJ2-1, with no clear D. This clonotype originated in a man aged 45-65 years with active COVID-19. The sequencing sample was made of peripheral blood. The CDR3 DNA reads TGTGCCAGCAGCTTCGGCTTTTCTAGCTCCTACAATGAGCAGTTCTTC. It encodes CASSFGFSSSYNEQFF.